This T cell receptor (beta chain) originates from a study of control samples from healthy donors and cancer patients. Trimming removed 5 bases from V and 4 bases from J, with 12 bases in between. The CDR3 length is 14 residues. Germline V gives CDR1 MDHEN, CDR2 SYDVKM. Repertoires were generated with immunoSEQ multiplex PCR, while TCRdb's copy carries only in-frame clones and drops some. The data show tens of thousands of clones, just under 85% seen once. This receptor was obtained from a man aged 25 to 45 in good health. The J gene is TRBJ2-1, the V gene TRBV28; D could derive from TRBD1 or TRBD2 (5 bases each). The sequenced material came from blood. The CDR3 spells CASSPGTYYNEQFF. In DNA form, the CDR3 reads TGTGCCAGCAGTCCCGGGACGTATTACAATGAGCAGTTCTTC. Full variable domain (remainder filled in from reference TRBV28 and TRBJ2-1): DVKVTQSSRYLVKRTGEKVFLECVQDMDHENMFWYRQDPGLGLRLIYFSYDVKMKEKGDIPEGYSVSREKKERFSLILESASTNQTSMYLCASSPGTYYNEQFFGPGTRLTVL.